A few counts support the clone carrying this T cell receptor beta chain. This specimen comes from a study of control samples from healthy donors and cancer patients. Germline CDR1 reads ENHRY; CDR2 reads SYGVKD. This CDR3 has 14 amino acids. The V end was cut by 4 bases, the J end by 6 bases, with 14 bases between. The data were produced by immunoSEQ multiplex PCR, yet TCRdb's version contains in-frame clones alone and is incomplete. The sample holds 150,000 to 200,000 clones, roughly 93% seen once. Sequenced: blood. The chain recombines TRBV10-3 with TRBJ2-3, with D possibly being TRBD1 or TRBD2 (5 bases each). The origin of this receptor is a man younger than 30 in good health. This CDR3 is CAISGRDQIDTQYF. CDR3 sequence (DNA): TGTGCCATCAGTGGCCGGGACCAGATTGATACGCAGTATTTT.